The 16 T cell receptor beta chains below were found in one sample sequenced in a study of T cells in Graves' hyperthyroidism and ophthalmopathy. What was amplified from RNA transcripts were TCR beta CDR3 regions. An initial round of RT-PCR targeting the TCR CDR3 relied on the HTBI primer set. TCRdb fed the multiplex PCR reads into MiXCR, producing one record per CDR3 protein. The sample lists tens of thousands of distinct CDR3 sequences; approximately 48% were seen once. Sequenced input: blood. These receptors originate from a woman aged 50 to 65 with Graves' ophthalmopathy.

V gene TRBV3-1 combines with J gene TRBJ2-1, with a possible D match to TRBD2 (5 bases). The V end lost 2 bases, the J end lost 12 bases, and 17 bases lay between the germline ends. Germline assignment: CDR1 LGHDT and CDR2 YNNKEL (reference sequence). The CDR3 is 14 residues long. DNA of the CDR3: TGTGCCAGCAGCCAACGGGGAGCTTTACATGGGCAGTTCTTC. It yields the protein CASSQRGALHGQFF.

With respect to this clonotype: The final CDR3 position lacks the conserved phenylalanine or tryptophan, pointing to a likely read error. V gene TRBV2 combines with J gene TRBJ2-1; a possible D gene is TRBD2 (5 bases). V shed 5 bases and J shed 10 bases, with 12 bases lying between them. Germline CDR1 reads SNHLY; CDR2 reads FYNNEI. The CDR3 consists of 12 residues. In DNA, the CDR3 is TGTGCCAGCAGTACTAGAGGGAAGGAGCAGTTCTGC. Translated: CASSTRGKEQFC.

The chain couples TRBV20-1 to TRBJ1-1, with a possible D match to TRBD1 (5 bases). Germline V gene data show CDR1 as DFQATT and CDR2 as SNEGSKA (reference sequence). Trimming removed 6 bases at V and 3 bases at J, with 23 bases between. The CDR3 covers 16 residues. The CDR3 DNA reads as TGCAGTGCCCGAGCGGGAGTCAACAGGCGCGACACTGAAGCTTTCTTT. It specifies CSARAGVNRRDTEAFF.

This clonotype has ten or more counts. The CDR3 DNA reads as TGCAGTGCTATCCCTGGCGGCAGGGGGTACTACGAGCAGTACTTC. Translated: CSAIPGGRGYYEQYF. This chain uses TRBV20-1 with TRBJ2-7; 7 nucleotides align to TRBD1. Germline CDR1 is DFQATT and CDR2 is SNEGSKA (reference sequence). The CDR3 is 15 amino acids. V was clipped by 4 bases and J by 3 bases; unmatched bases: 12.

This clonotype appeared many times. The chain carries TRBV29-1 and TRBJ2-7, with D uncertain. The CDR3 is made up of 11 amino acids. The germline gives CDR1 SQVTM, CDR2 ANQGSEA. The germline V and J ends were trimmed by 7 bases and 13 bases, with 20 bases remaining between them. The CDR3 DNA reads TGCAGCGCCCCCGTTAAGAAGGGCGGATACTTC. Translated: CSAPVKKGGYF.

In its sample, this clonotype was seen many times. The chain employs TRBV5-1 and TRBJ1-4, with a possible D match to TRBD1 (6 bases). Trimming removed 3 bases from V and 3 bases from J, with 12 bases in between. This CDR3 comprises 15 residues. Germline lookup yields CDR1 SGHRS and CDR2 YFSETQ. The DNA of the CDR3 is TGCGCCAGCAGCTGGCGGGAGGGGGCTAATGAAAAACTGTTTTTT. It yields the protein CASSWREGANEKLFF.

The V gene is TRBV15, the J gene TRBJ2-3, with a possible D match to TRBD2 (5 bases). The CDR3 totals 12 residues. Trimming removed 5 bases at V and 5 bases at J, with 8 bases between. CDR1 is LNHNV, CDR2 YYDKDF, per germline (reference sequence). In nucleotides, the CDR3 is TGTGCCACCAGCGGGAGCGTAGATACGCAGTATTTT. The encoded protein is CATSGSVDTQYF.

The rearrangement uses TRBV7-9 and TRBJ2-4, with 7 bases matching TRBD2. V was pared by 3 bases and J by 10 bases, with 6 bases of the junction left unmatched. Germline-derived CDR1 and CDR2 are SEHNR and FQNEAQ (reference sequence). The CDR3 covers 13 residues. The CDR3 loop is CASSFEGLGIQYF. CDR3 nucleotides: TGTGCCAGCAGCTTTGAAGGACTAGGGATTCAGTACTTC.

This clonotype came up a few times. A read error may explain this, as a much larger clone is one base away. This chain uses TRBV3-1 with TRBJ2-7, with 8 bases identical to TRBD2. CDR3 length: 13 amino acids. Looked up from germline, CDR1 is LGHDT and CDR2 is YNNKEL (reference sequence). CDR3 nucleotides: TGTGCCAGCAGCCAGCCAGGGGAGCGGGAGCAGTCCTTC. This codes for CASSQPGEREQSF.

This clonotype appeared once. The V gene is TRBV20-1, the J gene TRBJ2-1; weak D call: TRBD1 (6 bases). V lost 5 bases to trimming and J lost 12 bases, with 26 bases between them. This CDR3 is 15 amino acids long. CDR1 and CDR2 (germline): DFQATT, SNEGSKA (reference sequence). CDR3 region: CSAGELMGARDTQFF. CDR3 nucleotides: TGCAGTGCTGGGGAGTTGATGGGGGCGCGAGATACGCAGTTCTTC.

This clonotype was observed at least ten times. The chain joins TRBV7-2 to TRBJ1-1, with D possibly TRBD1 on 6 matching bases. The CDR3 totals 14 residues. Trimming stripped 3 bases from V and 0 bases from J, with 8 bases between. Per germline, CDR1 SGHTA and CDR2 FQGNSA. The CDR3 sequence: CASSFRGMNTEAFF. In nucleotides, the CDR3 is TGTGCCAGCAGCTTCAGGGGTATGAACACTGAAGCTTTCTTT. The full variable domain, in which reference TRBV7-2 and TRBJ1-1 provide the parts outside the CDR3, is GAGVSQSPSNKVTEKGKDVELRCDPISGHTALYWYRQSLGQGLEFLIYFQGNSAPDKSGLPSDRFSAERTGGSVSTLTIQRTQQEDSAVYLCASSFRGMNTEAFFGQGTRLTVV.

This clonotype came up many times. This chain uses TRBV4-1 with TRBJ1-2; D remains ambiguous. The CDR3 loop spans 16 amino acids. The V and J ends lost 1 base and 8 bases respectively, with 20 bases between them. Germline CDR1 and CDR2: MGHRA and YSYEKL. For the CDR3, the DNA is TGCGCCAGCAGCCAAGGCCACGACTCGGGCCGGCGAGGCTACACCTTC. As protein: CASSQGHDSGRRGYTF.

In its sample, this clonotype was seen many times. The chain couples TRBV11-2 to TRBJ2-7; TRBD2 aligns across 7 bases. From germline, CDR1 is SGHAT and CDR2 FQNNGV. CDR3 length: 14 amino acids. The V and J ends lost 0 bases and 2 bases, in that order; junction bases with no gene match: 1. CDR3 in amino acids: CASSLDGLAYEQYF. The CDR3 DNA reads TGTGCCAGCAGCTTAGACGGACTAGCCTACGAGCAGTACTTC.

This sequence joins TRBV9 and TRBJ2-5; 15 positions match TRBD2. This CDR3 spans 18 amino acids. V was clipped by 3 bases and J by 5 bases; unmatched bases: 11. Germline CDR1 reads SGDLS; CDR2 reads YYNGEE. The CDR3 here is CASSAPGLAGGPQETQYF. The CDR3 DNA follows: TGTGCCAGCAGCGCGCCTGGACTAGCGGGAGGGCCTCAGGAGACCCAGTACTTC.

This clonotype has at least ten counts. The V call is TRBV6-1, the J call TRBJ1-6, with 7 nucleotides matching TRBD1. The CDR3 has 15 amino acids. V gave up 2 bases and J gave up 10 bases; unmatched junction bases: 8. Germline V CDR1 and CDR2: MNHNS, SASEGT. The CDR3 sequence: CASSESGTARSPLHF. The CDR3 DNA is TGTGCCAGCAGTGAATCAGGGACAGCAAGGTCACCCCTCCACTTT.

This clonotype was seen ten or more times. The J gene is TRBJ2-7, the V gene TRBV4-1, with D hard to call. The V gene lost 3 bases and the J gene lost 2 bases, with 11 bases spanning the gap. The CDR3 contains 14 residues. The germline CDR1 and CDR2 sequences are MGHRA and YSYEKL. CDR3 amino acids: CASSQMVQTYEQYF. The CDR3 coding sequence is TGCGCCAGCAGCCAGATGGTTCAGACCTACGAGCAGTACTTC.